The 6 T cell receptor beta chains below all came from one sample that was sequenced in a study of blood T cell repertoires in COVID-19. Clones were read by immunoSEQ multiplex PCR, and TCRdb kept only the in-frame ones, dropping some. The sample gives hundreds of thousands of clones, about 90% of which show up once; 1% to 1.5% is in the top ten. Sequenced sample: peripheral blood. The receptor source for this set is a middle-aged man with acute or convalescent COVID-19.

The rearrangement uses TRBV24-1 and TRBJ2-3; D possibly corresponds to TRBD2 (7 bases). V gave up 4 bases and J gave up 5 bases, with 12 bases separating them. Germline lookup yields CDR1 KGHDR and CDR2 SFDVKD. The CDR3 runs to 14 residues. This CDR3 reads CATSESGGQDTQYF. DNA for the CDR3: TGTGCCACCAGTGAATCGGGGGGACAAGATACGCAGTATTTT.

This clone showed up just once. The V call is TRBV28, the J call TRBJ1-1, with D maybe TRBD1 (5 bases). CDR1 is MDHEN and CDR2 is SYDVKM in the germline V gene. The CDR3 totals 14 residues. V was clipped by 2 bases and J by 11 bases, with 18 bases between them. CDR3 nucleotide sequence: TGTGCCAGCAGTTTACCCCCACGGGGCCGGGGGGCTTTCTTT. Residues: CASSLPPRGRGAFF.

This clone was recorded many times. Other DNA sequences in the sample encode the same CDR3. The chain has TRBV28 and TRBJ1-5, with unresolved D. The CDR3 is 12 amino acids. In germline, CDR1 is MDHEN, CDR2 SYDVKM. V was clipped by 1 base and J by 4 bases, with 2 bases between them. This CDR3 reads CASSLLNQPQHF. Written as DNA, the CDR3 is TGTGCCAGCAGTTTATTAAATCAGCCCCAGCATTTT. The full variable domain, rest sourced from reference TRBV28 and TRBJ1-5, is DVKVTQSSRYLVKRTGEKVFLECVQDMDHENMFWYRQDPGLGLRLIYFSYDVKMKEKGDIPEGYSVSREKKERFSLILESASTNQTSMYLCASSLLNQPQHFGDGTRLSIL.

The chain carries TRBV7-8 and TRBJ1-1, with a tentative D call TRBD1 (5 bases). The V and J ends lost 9 bases and 1 base respectively, with 9 bases between them. Germline CDR1 SGHVS, CDR2 FQNEAQ. The CDR3 runs to 12 residues. The CDR3: CASKTGNTEAFF. The DNA of the CDR3 is TGTGCCAGTAAAACAGGGAACACTGAAGCTTTCTTT.

This clone has only one observation. The genes are TRBV28 and TRBJ2-1, with 7 bases that match TRBD1. With V trimmed by 6 bases and J by 4 bases, 6 bases remained unmatched. The CDR3 consists of 14 residues. In germline, CDR1 is MDHEN, CDR2 SYDVKM. The CDR3 DNA reads as TGTGCCAGCAGGGCGACAGGGCAGTACAATGAGCAGTTCTTC. It specifies CASRATGQYNEQFF. The variable domain in full, completed from reference TRBV28 and TRBJ2-1, reads DVKVTQSSRYLVKRTGEKVFLECVQDMDHENMFWYRQDPGLGLRLIYFSYDVKMKEKGDIPEGYSVSREKKERFSLILESASTNQTSMYLCASRATGQYNEQFFGPGTRLTVL.

The V call is TRBV10-2, the J call TRBJ2-5; 8 nucleotides line up with TRBD1. Losses at the gene ends were 1 base for V and 5 bases for J; bases not matched to a gene: 3. The germline CDR1 and CDR2 sequences are WSHSY and SAAADI. The CDR3 consists of 14 residues. CDR3 sequence (DNA): TGCGCCAGCAGTGAGTACAGGGGGAGCGAGACCCAGTACTTC. Translation gives CASSEYRGSETQYF.